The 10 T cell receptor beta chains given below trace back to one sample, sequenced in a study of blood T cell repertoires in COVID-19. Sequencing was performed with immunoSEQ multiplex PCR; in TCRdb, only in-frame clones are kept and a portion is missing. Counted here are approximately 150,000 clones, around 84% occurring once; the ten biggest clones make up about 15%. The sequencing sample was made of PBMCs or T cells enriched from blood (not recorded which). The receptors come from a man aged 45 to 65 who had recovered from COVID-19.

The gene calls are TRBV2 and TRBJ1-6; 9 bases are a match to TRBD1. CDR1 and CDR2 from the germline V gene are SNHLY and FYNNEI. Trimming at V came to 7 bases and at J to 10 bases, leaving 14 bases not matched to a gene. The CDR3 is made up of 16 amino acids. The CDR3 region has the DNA TGTGCCAGCATATTCGAGTCCGGGACAGGGAGCTCACCCCTCCACTTT. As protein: CASIFESGTGSSPLHF.

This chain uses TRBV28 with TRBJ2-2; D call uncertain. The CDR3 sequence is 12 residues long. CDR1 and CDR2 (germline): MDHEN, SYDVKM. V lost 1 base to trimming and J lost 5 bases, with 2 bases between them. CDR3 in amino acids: CASSLLTGELFF. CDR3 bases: TGTGCCAGCAGTTTATTAACCGGGGAGCTGTTTTTT.

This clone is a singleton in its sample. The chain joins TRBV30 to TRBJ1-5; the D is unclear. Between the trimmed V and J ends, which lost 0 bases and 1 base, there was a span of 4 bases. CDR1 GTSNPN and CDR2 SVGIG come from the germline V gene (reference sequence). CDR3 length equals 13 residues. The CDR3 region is CAWSVQSNQPQHF. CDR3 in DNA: TGTGCCTGGAGTGTACAGAGCAATCAGCCCCAGCATTTT. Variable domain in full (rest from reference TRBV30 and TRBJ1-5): SQTIHQWPATLVQPVGSPLSLECTVEGTSNPNLYWYRQAAGRGLQLLFYSVGIGQISSEVPQNLSASRPQDRQFILSSKKLLLSDSGFYLCAWSVQSNQPQHFGDGTRLSIL.

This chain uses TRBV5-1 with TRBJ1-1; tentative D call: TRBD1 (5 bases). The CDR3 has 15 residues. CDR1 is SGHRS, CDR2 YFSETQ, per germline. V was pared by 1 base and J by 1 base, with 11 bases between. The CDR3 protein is CASSLTTGANTEAFF. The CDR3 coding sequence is TGCGCCAGCAGCTTGACTACAGGCGCGAACACTGAAGCTTTCTTT.

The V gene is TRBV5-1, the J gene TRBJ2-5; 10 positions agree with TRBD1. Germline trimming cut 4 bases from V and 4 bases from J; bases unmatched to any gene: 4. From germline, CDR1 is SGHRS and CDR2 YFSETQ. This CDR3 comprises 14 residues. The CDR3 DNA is TGCGCCAGCAGCACGGGACAGGGGCGAGAGACCCAGTACTTC. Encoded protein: CASSTGQGRETQYF.

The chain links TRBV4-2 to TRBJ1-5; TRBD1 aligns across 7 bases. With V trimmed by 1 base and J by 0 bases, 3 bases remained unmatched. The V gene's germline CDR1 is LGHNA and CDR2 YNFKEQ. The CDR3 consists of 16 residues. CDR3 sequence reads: CASSQVAGGSNQPQHF. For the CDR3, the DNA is TGTGCCAGCAGCCAAGTCGCAGGGGGTAGCAATCAGCCCCAGCATTTT.

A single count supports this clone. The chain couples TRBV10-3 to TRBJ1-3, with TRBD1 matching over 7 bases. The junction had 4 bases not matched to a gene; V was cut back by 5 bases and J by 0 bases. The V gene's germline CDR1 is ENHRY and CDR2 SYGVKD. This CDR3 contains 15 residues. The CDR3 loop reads CAISPTGLSGNTIYF. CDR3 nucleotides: TGTGCCATCAGTCCGACAGGGCTCTCTGGAAACACCATATATTTT.

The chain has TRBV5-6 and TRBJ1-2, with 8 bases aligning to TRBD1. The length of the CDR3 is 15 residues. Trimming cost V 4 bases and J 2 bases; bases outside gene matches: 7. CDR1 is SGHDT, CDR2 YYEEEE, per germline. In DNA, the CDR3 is TGTGCCAGCAGCCCCCGACAGGGGCGAAACTATGGCTACACCTTC. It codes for CASSPRQGRNYGYTF.

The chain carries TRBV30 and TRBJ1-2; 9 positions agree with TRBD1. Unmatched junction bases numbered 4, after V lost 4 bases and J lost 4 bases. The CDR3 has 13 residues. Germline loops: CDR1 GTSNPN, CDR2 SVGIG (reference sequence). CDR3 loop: CAWTMGQGYGYTF. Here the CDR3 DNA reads TGTGCCTGGACTATGGGACAGGGCTATGGCTACACCTTC.

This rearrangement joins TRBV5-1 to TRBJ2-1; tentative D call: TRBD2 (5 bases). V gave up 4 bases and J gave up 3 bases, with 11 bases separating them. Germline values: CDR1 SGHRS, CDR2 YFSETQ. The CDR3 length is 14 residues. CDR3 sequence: CASSLAGNYNEQFF. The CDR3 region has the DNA TGCGCCAGCAGCCTCGCCGGGAACTACAATGAGCAGTTCTTC.